What follows describes a single T cell receptor (beta chain). The record originates from a study of cytomegalovirus exposure and HLA in healthy donors. The protocol was immunoSEQ multiplex PCR, while the TCRdb copy is restricted to in-frame clones and leaves out a portion. This table holds fewer than 90,000 clones, less than 95% found once. After removal of 4 bases from V and 9 bases from J, the junction contained 7 bases not matched to a gene. CDR3 size: 15 residues. Germline lookup yields CDR1 SGHTA and CDR2 FQGNSA. Sequenced material: PBMCs. V is TRBV7-2 and J is TRBJ2-1; 12 bases map to TRBD2. The TCR sequence derives from a woman aged 18-30 years in good health and CMV-seropositive. In DNA form, the CDR3 reads TGTGCCAGCAGCTCGACTAGCGGGAGAGGTATTGAGCAGTTCTTC. It is translated as CASSSTSGRGIEQFF.